Listed here are 17 T cell receptor beta chains from one sample, sequenced in a study of T-cell memory formation after mild COVID-19. TCRdb re-derived calls from the 5' RACE reads in MiXCR, one entry per CDR3 protein. The table has 200,000 to 300,000 distinct CDR3 sequences, over 8.5% seen once. The sample comprised PBMCs or a T cell subset sorted from them (not recorded which). These receptors were taken from a man between 18 and 29 years old who had mild COVID-19 (a few samples of this study predate the infection). Cell type and time point are not known.

This chain uses TRBV5-6 with TRBJ1-6, with 9 nucleotides matching TRBD1. Germline CDR1 reads SGHDT; CDR2 reads YYEEEE. The V and J ends lost 6 bases and 9 bases, in that order; junction bases with no gene match: 13. The CDR3 sequence is 16 residues long. The CDR3 region has the DNA TGTGCCAGCAACTCCCGGACGGGGACAGGGTTTTCACCCCTCCACTTT. Translated, it gives CASNSRTGTGFSPLHF.

This chain links TRBV19 with TRBJ2-3; 9 bases line up with TRBD2. The germline gives CDR1 LNHDA, CDR2 SQIVND (reference sequence). The CDR3 totals 15 residues. J was trimmed by 2 bases and V by 2 bases; bases with no gene match: 2. DNA of the CDR3: TGTGCCAGTAGTATACTAGCGGGGTTCACAGATACGCAGTATTTT. Protein sequence: CASSILAGFTDTQYF.

The gene calls are TRBV12-3 or TRBV12-4 and TRBJ1-2; possible D gene TRBD1, 5 bases. The CDR3 has 14 amino acids. Trimming shortened V by 5 bases and J by 2 bases, and 12 bases separated the two germline ends. The DNA of the CDR3 is TGTGCCAGCAGTCCGTCCGGGGGAAACTATGGCTACACCTTC. This translates into CASSPSGGNYGYTF.

This clonotype came up many times. The J gene is TRBJ2-7, the V gene TRBV5-1; D ambiguous. CDR1 is SGHRS and CDR2 is YFSETQ in the germline V gene. Deletions cut 1 base from V and 0 bases from J, with 11 bases between. This CDR3 contains 15 residues. CDR3 loop: CASSLLGGSSYEQYV. The DNA for the CDR3 is TGCGCCAGCAGCTTGCTCGGCGGAAGCTCCTACGAGCAGTACGTC.

The chain joins TRBV6-6 to TRBJ1-1; D not certain. The CDR3 has 16 residues. V was shortened by 0 bases and J by 1 base, with 12 bases between the two germline ends. CDR1 and CDR2 from the germline V gene are MNHNY and SVGAGI (reference sequence). In DNA form, the CDR3 reads TGTGCCAGCAGTTACTCGATCGCGGCAGCGAACACTGAAGCTTTCTTT. This codes for CASSYSIAAANTEAFF.

This clonotype was counted between two and nine times. The gene calls are TRBV10-3 and TRBJ2-3; 7 bases are shared with TRBD2. Germline V CDR1 and CDR2: ENHRY, SYGVKD. This CDR3 has 14 residues. V was pared by 4 bases and J by 2 bases, with 3 bases of the junction left unmatched. CDR3 nucleotides: TGTGCCATCAGTGGCAGCGGGGCCACAGATACGCAGTATTTT. Residues: CAISGSGATDTQYF.

This clonotype was recorded a few times. The junction departs from germline at one end; a sequencing error may be responsible. The rearrangement uses TRBV6-5 and TRBJ1-5; 11 bases are shared with TRBD1. The germline CDR1 and CDR2 sequences are MNHEY and SVGAGI. CDR3 length: 14 residues. CDR3 amino acids: CASSYDFRDRGTDF. CDR3 coding DNA: TGTGCCAGCAGTTACGACTTCCGGGACAGGGGGACGGATTTT.

This clonotype showed up just a few times. The junction differs from germline at one of its ends, possibly a read error. The chain joins TRBV18 to TRBJ2-1; a possible D gene is TRBD2 (5 bases). CDR3 length: 13 residues. In germline, CDR1 is KGHSH, CDR2 LQKENI. This chain's CDR3 is CASSPLGMNEQFF. CDR3 DNA: TGTGCCAGCTCTCCACTAGGAATGAATGAGCAGTTCTTC.

This clonotype was recorded a few times. The chain is built from TRBV18 and TRBJ2-3, with D uncertain. The CDR3 extends over 13 amino acids. V lost 6 bases and J 4 bases, leaving 11 bases between the germline ends. The germline gives CDR1 KGHSH, CDR2 LQKENI. The CDR3 here is CASSPAQADTQYF. The CDR3, as DNA: TGTGCCAGCTCCCCTGCCCAGGCAGATACGCAGTATTTT.

The V and J genes are TRBV7-9 and TRBJ1-4; D is unresolved. From germline, CDR1 is SEHNR and CDR2 FQNEAQ (reference sequence). There are 14 residues in the CDR3. Trimming pared 3 bases from V and 6 bases from J, leaving 11 bases between. The CDR3 protein is CASSFGGADEKLFF. CDR3 in DNA: TGTGCCAGCAGCTTCGGCGGCGCGGATGAAAAACTGTTTTTT.

This clonotype was observed at least ten times. The V and J genes are TRBV18 and TRBJ2-5, with 10 bases identical to TRBD1. Losses at the gene ends were 2 bases for V and 3 bases for J; bases not matched to a gene: 3. CDR1 KGHSH and CDR2 LQKENI come from the germline V gene. This CDR3 region has 15 residues. The CDR3 sequence is CASSPAGTGEETQYF. The DNA for the CDR3 is TGTGCCAGCTCACCAGCCGGGACAGGGGAAGAGACCCAGTACTTC.

This clonotype was seen at least ten times. The rearrangement uses TRBV12-3 or TRBV12-4 and TRBJ1-1; D gene uncertain. V lost 5 bases to trimming and J lost 5 bases, with 12 bases between them. The CDR3 is 13 residues long. CDR3 sequence reads: CASSPNRHTEAFF. DNA for the CDR3: TGTGCCAGCAGTCCCAATCGGCATACTGAAGCTTTCTTT.

There are many counts of this clonotype. This sequence joins TRBV20-1 and TRBJ2-2; the match to TRBD2 covers 11 bases. This CDR3 region has 14 residues. Germline-derived CDR1 and CDR2 are DFQATT and SNEGSKA (reference sequence). The CDR3: CKHRLAGNTGELFF. CDR3 nucleotides: TGCAAACACCGACTAGCGGGAAACACCGGGGAGCTGTTTTTT.

This clonotype was seen a few times. J is TRBJ1-5 and V is TRBV28; D is undetermined. The germline V gene has CDR1 MDHEN and CDR2 SYDVKM. This CDR3 region has 11 residues. V was shortened by 8 bases and J by 1 base, with 3 bases between the two germline ends. Written as DNA, the CDR3 is TGTGCCAGCGGGAGCAATCAGCCCCAGCATTTT. Residues: CASGSNQPQHF. Full variable domain (rest looked up from reference TRBV28 and TRBJ1-5): DVKVTQSSRYLVKRTGEKVFLECVQDMDHENMFWYRQDPGLGLRLIYFSYDVKMKEKGDIPEGYSVSREKKERFSLILESASTNQTSMYLCASGSNQPQHFGDGTRLSIL.

This clonotype was found many times. CDR3 bases: TGCAGTGCTGCGAGAAGTGGGGGATCTTACAATGAGCAGTTCTTC. Amino acid sequence: CSAARSGGSYNEQFF. The chain combines TRBV20-1 with TRBJ2-1, with D possibly being TRBD1 or TRBD2 (5 bases each). The CDR3 is 15 residues long. Trimming took 5 bases from V and 4 from J, leaving 18 bases between them. The germline CDR1 and CDR2 sequences are DFQATT and SNEGSKA (reference sequence).

This clonotype was recorded many times. The J gene is TRBJ2-7, the V gene TRBV20-1, with a tentative D call TRBD1 (5 bases). The CDR3 has 14 amino acids. Looked up from germline, CDR1 is DFQATT and CDR2 is SNEGSKA (reference sequence). V shed 3 bases and J shed 2 bases, with 14 bases lying between them. CDR3 bases: TGCAGTGCTAGGGACACCCTAAGCCCCTACGAGCAGTACTTC. It specifies CSARDTLSPYEQYF.

V gene TRBV4-3 combines with J gene TRBJ2-3; 8 bases fit TRBD1. The J segment lost 4 bases and the V segment lost 0 bases, leaving 6 bases of the junction unmatched. Germline CDR1 and CDR2: LGHNA and YSLEER. The CDR3 is 16 amino acids. The CDR3 reads CASSQDWQGAADTQYF. The CDR3 nucleotides are TGCGCCAGCAGCCAAGATTGGCAGGGGGCGGCAGATACGCAGTATTTT.